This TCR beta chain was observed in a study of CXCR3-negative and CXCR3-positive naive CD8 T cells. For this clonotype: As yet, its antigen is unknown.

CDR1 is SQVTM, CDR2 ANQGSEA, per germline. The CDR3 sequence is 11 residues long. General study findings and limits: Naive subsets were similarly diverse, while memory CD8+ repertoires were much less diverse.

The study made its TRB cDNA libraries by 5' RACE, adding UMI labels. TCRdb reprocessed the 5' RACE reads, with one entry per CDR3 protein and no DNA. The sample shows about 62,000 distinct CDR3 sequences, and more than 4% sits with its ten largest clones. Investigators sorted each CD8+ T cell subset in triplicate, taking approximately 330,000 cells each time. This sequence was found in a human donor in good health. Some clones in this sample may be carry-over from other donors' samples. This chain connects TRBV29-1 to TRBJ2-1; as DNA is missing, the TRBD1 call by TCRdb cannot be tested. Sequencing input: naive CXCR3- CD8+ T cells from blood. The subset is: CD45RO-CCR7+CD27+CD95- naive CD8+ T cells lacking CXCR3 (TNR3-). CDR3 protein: CSVGTGVEQFF.